This TCR beta chain is drawn from a study of cytomegalovirus exposure and HLA in healthy donors. About this clone: Its antigen remains unknown.

Researchers ran the PCR with 60 Vbeta and 13 Jbeta primers. Some clones are missing from TCRdb's copy, which holds only in-frame ones; the method was immunoSEQ multiplex PCR. The profile shows some 200,000 clones, about 70% of them singletons. General study findings and limits: It was confirmed in vitro that three of the CMV-associated chains were specific for CMV antigens. Some V segments could not be told apart, so they were left out, TRBV6-2 and TRBV6-3 among them. A later analysis reportedly identified an Asian-associated ancestry cluster as carrying fewer N-insertions than the approximately 670-donor mean. TCR beta chain V- and J-gene trimming was linked, in a later analysis, to a missense variant in DCLRE1C.

Germline CDR1 SGHKS, CDR2 YYEKEE (reference sequence). The CDR3 has 13 amino acids. V lost 3 bases to trimming and J lost 4 bases, with 10 bases between them. The gene calls are TRBV5-5 and TRBJ1-2; D gene ambiguous. Sequencing was done on a sample of PBMCs. The receptor was isolated from a woman in her 30s in good health and CMV-seronegative. The CDR3 coding sequence is TGTGCCAGCAGCTGGCGGGGATCCTATGGCTACACCTTC. Its translation is CASSWRGSYGYTF.